This TCR beta chain was identified during a study of T cells in Graves' hyperthyroidism and ophthalmopathy (dated by TCRdb to 2018 to 2020). For context, the study as a whole: Peripheral blood was collected at initial diagnosis, before any treatment. The roughly 91 discovery patients were randomly divided into training and test sets at a 7:3 ratio. A discovery cohort of fewer than 110 patients, 43 with Graves' ophthalmopathy and fewer than 65 with stable Graves' hyperthyroidism, was used to find distinguishing TCR V-J signatures. Following sampling, methimazole starting at 30 mg daily was given to hyperthyroidism patients, and high-dose intravenous methylprednisolone was given to ophthalmopathy patients. Thyroid tissue and blood T-cell repertoires from more than 5 Graves' hyperthyroidism patients were also compared in the study. The paper describes TCR Vbeta CDR3 sequencing of 120 to 150 peripheral blood samples, made up of 40 to 45 ophthalmopathy patients, roughly 72 hyperthyroidism patients and approximately 17 progressor patients. An independent validation cohort of under 20 hyperthyroidism patients and 15 or so patients who later progressed to ophthalmopathy tested prospective prediction of ophthalmopathy.

Amplification of TCR beta CDR3 regions was carried out from RNA transcripts. For the first round of RT-PCR on the TCR CDR3, the HTBI primer set was used together with the Qiagen OneStep RT-PCR kit. A second multiplex PCR round built the libraries, followed by size selection and purification. Sequencing of the libraries was done on an Illumina HiSeq2000 using paired-end 100 bp reads. The study's own analysis went as follows. Raw data were processed with SOAPnuke, discarding reads with adapters, uncalled bases, mean Phred below 15, or no exact constant-primer or identifier match. High-quality paired reads were merged using COPE v1.2.5, and each unique nucleotide sequence was defined as a clonotype. Clonotypes were aligned to IMGT TRBV, TRBD and TRBJ reference segments using MiTCR v1.1. Only V-J combinations with frequency above 0.0001, covering approximately 99% of repertoires, were analysed. The TCS score was defined as the ratio of F50 (clonal expansion) to E x V (chaos), calculated using BLOSUM62-based TCRdist between CDR3 peptides within each V-J. Welch's t-statistics and random forest reduced 450 to 600 V-J features to fewer than 15, which were used in a naive Bayes classifier (R e1071). TCRdb trimmed the raw reads at Q25, called clones with MiXCR and kept productive beta chains. Identical CDR3 proteins give one entry, which carries the most common genes and DNA. For this entry, the V and J calls and clone size follow TCRdb and not the study's own pipeline. This sample is represented by 360,000 or so distinct CDR3 sequences; approximately 20% of them were singletons. The ten largest clones take up 3% to 4% of the sample.

Study-wide findings and limitations: Sample size was not statistically predetermined, and blinding of investigators to group allocation was not performed. Most expanded thyroid clonotypes (frequency above 0.001) were also detected in blood, a finding suggesting that blood repertoires may reflect thyroid immune responses. In validation, the model predicted progression to ophthalmopathy a median of about 6 months before onset, with about 70% sensitivity and 72.22% specificity. Ophthalmopathy was separated from stable hyperthyroidism by a 13 V-J signature model, with roughly 88% sensitivity and 81% to 82% specificity obtained in cross-validation and 80%/75% obtained in testing.

Graves' hyperthyroidism was defined as stable when no progression to ophthalmopathy occurred over 18 months of follow-up. Hyperthyroidism patients were newly diagnosed, with disease duration under 2 months, and aged 18 to 65 years. Any patient with an uncontrolled infection, another autoimmune disease, pregnancy or lactation was excluded. Diagnoses relied on clinical symptoms, serum thyroxine and TRAb, thyroid ultrasound and orbital computed tomography. PBMCs were separated from roughly 10 ml of fresh peripheral blood using Ficoll-Paque density gradient centrifugation. Total RNA was extracted using Trizol reagent, and RNA quality was assessed on an Agilent 2100 Bioanalyzer. This clonotype has ten or more counts. The specificity of this receptor is unknown. The input lacks base qualities; no much larger clone sits a single base away. V gives up 1 base and J gives up 4 bases, and the segment between their germline ends measures 11 bases. From its cysteine to its phenylalanine, the CDR3 spans 14 amino acids. Only CDR3 DNA is held: 42 bases, read in frame from base 1. The germline V gene (reference sequence) specifies LGHDT as CDR1 and YNNKEL as CDR2.

The V gene is TRBV3-1 and the J gene is TRBJ2-7; a tentative D match to TRBD1 spans 6 bases. Sequenced: blood. The clonotype was recovered from a woman aged 18 to 35 with Graves' hyperthyroidism. CDR3 protein: CASSQGRGGYEQYF. The DNA sequence is given as TGTGCCAGCAGCCAAGGCAGGGGCGGGTACGAGCAGTACTTC.